This T cell receptor beta chain was captured in a study of shared clonotypes between healthy human individuals. Study information: CD4 naive and CD4 memory each took three plates per donor, while CD8 naive took two and CD8 memory one.

When replicate PCRs were run on sorted subsets, they used 200 to 250 ng DNA, about 30,000 T cell genomes. Sequencing was performed with immunoSEQ multiplex PCR; in TCRdb, only in-frame clones are kept and a portion is missing. In the table there are just over 2,000,000 clones, 85% to 95% of which are singletons. All participating donors were Caucasian adults from Nashville, Tennessee. This clone appeared a single time. Other DNA sequences in the same sample also yield this CDR3. The source material was naive CD4+ T cells sorted from blood. This sample's subset: CD45RA+ positively selected. The TCR originated in a young man in good health.

The DNA of the CDR3 is TGCAGTGCTAGAGATAATTACGAGCAGTACTTC. Its protein is CSARDNYEQYF. This chain joins TRBV20-1 and TRBJ2-7; D gene uncertain. Germline CDR1 and CDR2: DFQATT and SNEGSKA (reference sequence). This CDR3 is 11 amino acids long. V was trimmed by 0 bases and J by 4 bases, leaving 4 bases between them.